Listed here is a single T cell receptor (beta chain). Its antigen remains unidentified. The CDR3 consists of 15 residues. V was cut by 5 bases and J by 1 base, with 14 bases left in between. CDR1 and CDR2 (germline): SGHTA, FQGTGA. Specified time point: late sampling 161 to 241 days after vaccination in a few convalescent patients. This sample's treatment: roughly 10-day PBMC culture with coronavirus spike peptide pools or control peptides (ViraFEST assay). This specimen comes from a study of vaccination and CD4 T cells after COVID-19. Study overall: Blood was drawn a median around 73 days post second dose, range 14 to 241. Researchers took samples from a few convalescent patients on day 14 and on days 161 to 241 after vaccination.

CD4+ T cells that had been cultured provided DNA sequenced with the Oncomine TCR Beta short-read assay. TCRdb passed the PCR reads through MiXCR, listing each CDR3 protein once. The sample carries 15,000 to 20,000 distinct CDR3 sequences, around 50% recorded once. This material consisted of CD4+ T cells from blood, cultured in vitro, taken about 7 months after SARS-CoV-2 vaccination. The chain uses TRBV7-3 and TRBJ1-1; D might be TRBD1 (5 bases). The clonotype was recovered from a human donor who had recovered from COVID-19. The CDR3 DNA sequence: TGTGCCAGCAGCGTATACAGGATCCCGAACACTGAAGCTTTCTTT. Encoded protein: CASSVYRIPNTEAFF.